This T cell receptor (beta chain) emerged from a study of graft-versus-host responses after intestinal transplantation. Study-level background: Multivisceral, liver-intestinal, or isolated intestinal grafts were transplanted into recipients. Anti-thymocyte globulin was used for induction in all recipients, who then took tacrolimus and steroids for 3 to 4 years.

Points on this clone: The antigen remains undetermined.

The CDR3 loop spans 14 amino acids. V lost 4 bases and J lost 4; bases outside the gene matches: 7. Germline lookup yields CDR1 MNHNS and CDR2 SASEGT. Sequencing used immunoSEQ multiplex PCR; TCRdb keeps in-frame clones, though not all of them. The sample carries roughly 110,000 clones, roughly 90% recorded once. The sequence derives from a human donor who was the organ donor for an intestinal transplant. The sample was unstimulated CD4+ T cells sorted from spleen or lymph node cells, taken before transplant. The V gene is TRBV6-1, the J gene TRBJ2-7; TRBD1 matches 7 bases. CDR3 nucleotide sequence: TGTGCCAGCAGTGCCGGGACAGACGATTACGAGCAGTACTTC. Amino acids: CASSAGTDDYEQYF.